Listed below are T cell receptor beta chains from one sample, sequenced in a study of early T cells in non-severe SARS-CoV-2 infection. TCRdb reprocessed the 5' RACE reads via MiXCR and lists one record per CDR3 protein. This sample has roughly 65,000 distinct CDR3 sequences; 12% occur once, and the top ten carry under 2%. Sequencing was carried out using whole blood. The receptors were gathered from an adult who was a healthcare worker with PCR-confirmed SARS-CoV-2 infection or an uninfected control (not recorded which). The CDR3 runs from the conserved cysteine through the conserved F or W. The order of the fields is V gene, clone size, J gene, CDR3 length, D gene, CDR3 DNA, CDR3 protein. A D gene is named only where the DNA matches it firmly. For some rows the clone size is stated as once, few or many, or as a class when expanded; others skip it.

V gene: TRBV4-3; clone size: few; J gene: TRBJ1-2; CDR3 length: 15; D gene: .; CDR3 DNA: TGCGCCAGCAGCCAAGATGGACAAGCTAACTATGGCTACACCTTC; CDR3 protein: CASSQDGQANYGYTF
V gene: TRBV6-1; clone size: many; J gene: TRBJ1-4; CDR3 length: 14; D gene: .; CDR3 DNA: TGTGCCAGCAGGTCCGGTTCCCAAAATGAAAAACTGTTTTTT; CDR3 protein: CASRSGSQNEKLFF
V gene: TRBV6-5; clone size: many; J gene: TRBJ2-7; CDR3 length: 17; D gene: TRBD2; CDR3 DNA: TGTGCCAGCAGCCTCCAATTCGTCGGGGGGGATCGGTACGAGCAGTACTTC; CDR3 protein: CASSLQFVGGDRYEQYF
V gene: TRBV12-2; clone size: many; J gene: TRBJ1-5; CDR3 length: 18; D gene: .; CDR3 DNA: TGTGCAAGTCGCTTAGCGCTTTTTTCAGGGCGGAGCAATCAGCCCCAGCATTTT; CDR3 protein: CASRLALFSGRSNQPQHF
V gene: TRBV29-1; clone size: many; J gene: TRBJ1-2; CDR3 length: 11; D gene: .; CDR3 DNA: TGCAGCGTCGACCGGGAGGATGGCTACACCTTC; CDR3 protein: CSVDREDGYTF
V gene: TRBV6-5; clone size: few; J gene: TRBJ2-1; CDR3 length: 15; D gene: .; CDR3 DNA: TGTGCCAGCATGCAAAATACAGGGAGGAGGAATGAGCAGTTCTTC; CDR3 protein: CASMQNTGRRNEQFF
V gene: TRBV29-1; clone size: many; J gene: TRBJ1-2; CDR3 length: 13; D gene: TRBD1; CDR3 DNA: TGCAGCGTCCCGTCGCACAGGGGAGATGGCTACACCTTC; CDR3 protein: CSVPSHRGDGYTF
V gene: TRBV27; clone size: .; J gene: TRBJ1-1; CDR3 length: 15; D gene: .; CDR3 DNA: TGTGCCAGCAGATACAGGGTGACGGTGAACACTGAAGCTTTCTTT; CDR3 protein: CASRYRVTVNTEAFF
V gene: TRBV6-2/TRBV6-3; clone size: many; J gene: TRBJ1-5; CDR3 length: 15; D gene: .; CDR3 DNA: TGTGCCAGCAGTTACTCCGGAGGGAGCAATCAGCCCCAGCATTTT; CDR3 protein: CASSYSGGSNQPQHF
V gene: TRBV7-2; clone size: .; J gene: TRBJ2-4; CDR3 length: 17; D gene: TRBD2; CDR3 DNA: TGTGCCAGCAGCCCCGAAGGCGGGGGAGTTGGTGGAAACATTCAGTACTTC; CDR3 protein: CASSPEGGGVGGNIQYF
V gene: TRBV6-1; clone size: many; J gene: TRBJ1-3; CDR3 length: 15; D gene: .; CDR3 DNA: TGTGCCAGCAGTGAACGTTGGCCGGCTGGAAACACCATATATTTT; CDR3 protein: CASSERWPAGNTIYF
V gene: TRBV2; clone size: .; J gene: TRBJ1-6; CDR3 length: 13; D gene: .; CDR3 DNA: TGTGCCAGCAGTGGGCTAAATAATTCACCCCTCCACTTT; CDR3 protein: CASSGLNNSPLHF
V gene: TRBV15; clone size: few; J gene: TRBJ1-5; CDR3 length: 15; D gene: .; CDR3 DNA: TGTGCCACCAGCAGTGACACAGGCGGCAATCAGCCCCAGCATTTT; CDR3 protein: CATSSDTGGNQPQHF
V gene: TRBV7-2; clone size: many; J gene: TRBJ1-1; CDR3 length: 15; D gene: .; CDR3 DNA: TGTGCCAGCAGCCCGGGCGGGGCCAGGAACACTGAAGCTTTCTTT; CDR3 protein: CASSPGGARNTEAFF
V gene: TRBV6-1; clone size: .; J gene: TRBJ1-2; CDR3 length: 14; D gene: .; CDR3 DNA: TGTGCCAGCAGGGGCGTTGTGGCCTGGGATGGCTACACCTTC; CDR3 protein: CASRGVVAWDGYTF
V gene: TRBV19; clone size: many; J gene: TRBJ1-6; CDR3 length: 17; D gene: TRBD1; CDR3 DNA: TGTGCCAGTAGTAGGGAAATGGGACAGGGGGCTAATTCACCCCTCCACTTT; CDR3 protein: CASSREMGQGANSPLHF
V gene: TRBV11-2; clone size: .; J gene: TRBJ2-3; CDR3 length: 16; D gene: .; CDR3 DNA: TGTGCCAGCAGCTTAGCGGTAGCGGCCAACACAGATACGCAGTATTTT; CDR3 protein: CASSLAVAANTDTQYF
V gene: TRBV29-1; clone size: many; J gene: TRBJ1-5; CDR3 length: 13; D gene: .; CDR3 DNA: TGCAGCGTTGAATTTGCCAGACATCAGCCCCAGCATTTT; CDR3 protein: CSVEFARHQPQHF
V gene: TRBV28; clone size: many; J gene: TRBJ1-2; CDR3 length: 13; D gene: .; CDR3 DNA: TGTGCCAGCAGTCCCAGGGTAGAGGATGGCTACACCTTC; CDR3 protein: CASSPRVEDGYTF
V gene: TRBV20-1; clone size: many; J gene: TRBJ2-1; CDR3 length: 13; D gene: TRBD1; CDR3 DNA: TGCAGTGCTGACCTCATACAGGGGAATGAGCAGTTCTTC; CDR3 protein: CSADLIQGNEQFF
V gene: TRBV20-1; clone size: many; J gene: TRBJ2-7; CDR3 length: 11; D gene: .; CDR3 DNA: TGCAGTGCTATTAAGGGAAGCGAGCAGTACTTC; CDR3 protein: CSAIKGSEQYF
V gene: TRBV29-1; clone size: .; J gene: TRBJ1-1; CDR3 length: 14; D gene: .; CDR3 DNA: TGCAGCGTTCCGGGGAGGACGGCTAACACTGAAGCTTTCTTT; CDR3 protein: CSVPGRTANTEAFF
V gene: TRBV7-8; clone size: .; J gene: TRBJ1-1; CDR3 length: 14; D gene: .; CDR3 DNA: TGTGCCAGCAGCCCTGACTCGATAACCCCGCCGGCTTTCTTT; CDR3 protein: CASSPDSITPPAFF
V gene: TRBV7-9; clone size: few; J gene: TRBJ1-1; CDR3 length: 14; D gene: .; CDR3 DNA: TGTGCCAGCAGCGCACAGGGATCGAACACTGAAGCTTTCTTT; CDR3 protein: CASSAQGSNTEAFF
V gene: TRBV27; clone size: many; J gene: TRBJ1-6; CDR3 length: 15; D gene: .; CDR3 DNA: TGTGCCAGCAGTCGGCGAGGGAACGAGAATTCACCCCTCCACTTT; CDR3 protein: CASSRRGNENSPLHF
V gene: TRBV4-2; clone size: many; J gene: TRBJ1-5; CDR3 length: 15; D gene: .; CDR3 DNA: TGTGCCAGCAGCCAGACGGATAATAGCAATCAGCCCCAGCATTTT; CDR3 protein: CASSQTDNSNQPQHF
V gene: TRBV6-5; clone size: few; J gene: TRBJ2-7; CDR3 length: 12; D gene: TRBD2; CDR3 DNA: TGTGCCAGCCGCGGGGGAACTCGGGAGCAGTACTTC; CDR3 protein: CASRGGTREQYF
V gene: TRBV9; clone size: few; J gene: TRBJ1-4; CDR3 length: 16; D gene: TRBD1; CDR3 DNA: TGTGCCAGCAGCCCAACGGGACAGGGCCCTAATGAAAAACTGTTTTTT; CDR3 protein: CASSPTGQGPNEKLFF
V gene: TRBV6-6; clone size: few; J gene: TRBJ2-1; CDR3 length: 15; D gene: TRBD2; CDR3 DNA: TGTGCCAGCAGATTCGGACTAGCGGGGAGAAATGAGCAGTTCTTC; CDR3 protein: CASRFGLAGRNEQFF
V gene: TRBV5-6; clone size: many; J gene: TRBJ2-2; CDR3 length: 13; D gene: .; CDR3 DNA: TGTGCCAGCAGCTTGGCCGGGACCGGGGAGCTGTTTTTT; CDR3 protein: CASSLAGTGELFF
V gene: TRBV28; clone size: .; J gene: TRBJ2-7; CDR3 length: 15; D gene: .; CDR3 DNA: TGTGCCAGCAGTCAGGGATGGCGTGGCTCCTACGAGCAGTACTTC; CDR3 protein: CASSQGWRGSYEQYF
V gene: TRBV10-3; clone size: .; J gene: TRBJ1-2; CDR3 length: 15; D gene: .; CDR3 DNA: TGTGCCATCAGTGAATTTCGACAACAGACTTATGGCTACACCTTC; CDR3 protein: CAISEFRQQTYGYTF
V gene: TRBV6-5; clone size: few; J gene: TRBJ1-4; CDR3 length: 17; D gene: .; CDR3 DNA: TGTGCCAGCAGTTACTCACTAGGATCGGGACAAAAAGACCGACTGTTTTTT; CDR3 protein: CASSYSLGSGQKDRLFF
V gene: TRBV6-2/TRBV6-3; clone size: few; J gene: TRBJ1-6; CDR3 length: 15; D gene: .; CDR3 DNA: TGTGCCAGCAGTTTCACCGGGACGAAGAATTCACCCCTCCACTTT; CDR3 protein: CASSFTGTKNSPLHF
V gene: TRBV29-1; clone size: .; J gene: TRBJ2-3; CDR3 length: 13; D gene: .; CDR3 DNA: TGCAGCGCCACCCTAGACCTCACAGATACGCAGTATTTT; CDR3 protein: CSATLDLTDTQYF
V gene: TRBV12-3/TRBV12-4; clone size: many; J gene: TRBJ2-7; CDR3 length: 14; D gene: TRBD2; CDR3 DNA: TGTGCCAGCAGTTCCGGGACTAGGGCCTACGAGCAGTACTTC; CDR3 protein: CASSSGTRAYEQYF
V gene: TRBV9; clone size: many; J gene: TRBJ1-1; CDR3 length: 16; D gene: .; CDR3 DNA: TGTGCCAGCAGCGTAGGTAGAGGGATAGGAAAGTCTGAAGCTTTCTTT; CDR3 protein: CASSVGRGIGKSEAFF
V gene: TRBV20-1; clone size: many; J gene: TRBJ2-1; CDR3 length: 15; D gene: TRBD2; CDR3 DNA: TGCAGTGCTGCCCGGGAGGCCGGTACTGACAATGAGCAGTTCTTC; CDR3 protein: CSAAREAGTDNEQFF
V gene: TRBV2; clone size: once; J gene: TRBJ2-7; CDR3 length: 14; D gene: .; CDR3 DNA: TGTGCCAGCAGTGAAGGGACTTTCCCCTACGAGCAGTACTTC; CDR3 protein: CASSEGTFPYEQYF
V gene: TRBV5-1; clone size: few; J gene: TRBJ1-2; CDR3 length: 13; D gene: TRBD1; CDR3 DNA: TGCGCCAGCAGACCCGGGACAGGGGTCGGCTACACCTTC; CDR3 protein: CASRPGTGVGYTF
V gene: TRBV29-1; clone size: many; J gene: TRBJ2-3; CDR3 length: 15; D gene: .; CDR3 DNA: TGCAGCGTTCCCGGACTAGGGGGAAGCACAGATACGCAGTATTTT; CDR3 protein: CSVPGLGGSTDTQYF
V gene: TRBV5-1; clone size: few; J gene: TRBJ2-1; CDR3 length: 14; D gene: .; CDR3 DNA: TGCGCCAGCAGCTTGGTGGTGACAGCCAATGAGCAGTTCTTC; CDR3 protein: CASSLVVTANEQFF
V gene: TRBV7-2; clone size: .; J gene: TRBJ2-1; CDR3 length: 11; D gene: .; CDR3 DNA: TGTGCCAGCAGCCAGGCATTCGAGCAGTTCTTC; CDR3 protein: CASSQAFEQFF
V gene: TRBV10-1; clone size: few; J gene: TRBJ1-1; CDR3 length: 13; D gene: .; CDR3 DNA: TGCGCCAGCAGCTACGGGGAAGACACTGAAGCTTTCTTT; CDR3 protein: CASSYGEDTEAFF
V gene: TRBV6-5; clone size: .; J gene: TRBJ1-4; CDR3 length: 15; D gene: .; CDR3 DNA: TGTGCCAGCAGCACCGTAGGGTGGGGTAATGAAAAACTGTTTTTT; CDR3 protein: CASSTVGWGNEKLFF
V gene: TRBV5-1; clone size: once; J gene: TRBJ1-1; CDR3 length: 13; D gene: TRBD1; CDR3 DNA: TGCGCCAGTACCCTAGGGGGCAACACTGAAGCTTTCTTT; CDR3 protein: CASTLGGNTEAFF
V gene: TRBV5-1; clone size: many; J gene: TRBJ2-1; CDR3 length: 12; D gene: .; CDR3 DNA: TGCGCCAGCAGCTTGGCCGGGAATGAGCAGTTCTTC; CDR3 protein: CASSLAGNEQFF